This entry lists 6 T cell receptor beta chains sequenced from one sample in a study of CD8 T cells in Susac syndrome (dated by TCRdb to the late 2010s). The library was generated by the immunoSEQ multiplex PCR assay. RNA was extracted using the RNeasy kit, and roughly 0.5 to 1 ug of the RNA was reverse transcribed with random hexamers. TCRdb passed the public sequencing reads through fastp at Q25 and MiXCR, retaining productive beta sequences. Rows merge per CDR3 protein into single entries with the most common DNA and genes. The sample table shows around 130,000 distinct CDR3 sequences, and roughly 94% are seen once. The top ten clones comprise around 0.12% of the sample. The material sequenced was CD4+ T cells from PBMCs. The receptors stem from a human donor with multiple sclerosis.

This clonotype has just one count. This CDR3 is CASARGDRWTDNEQFF. The CDR3 nucleotides are TGTGCCAGCGCTAGGGGTGACAGGTGGACGGACAATGAGCAGTTCTTC. The rearrangement joins TRBV12-3 or TRBV12-4 to TRBJ2-1, with D maybe TRBD1 (6 bases). Trimming pared 8 bases from V and 5 bases from J, leaving 22 bases between. The CDR3 contains 16 residues.

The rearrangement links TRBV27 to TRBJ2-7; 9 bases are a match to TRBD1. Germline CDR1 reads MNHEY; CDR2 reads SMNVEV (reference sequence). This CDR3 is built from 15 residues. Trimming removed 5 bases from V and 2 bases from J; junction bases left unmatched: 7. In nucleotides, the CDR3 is TGTGCCAGCAGTATACCCGGGACAGGGACCTACGAGCAGTACTTC. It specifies CASSIPGTGTYEQYF.

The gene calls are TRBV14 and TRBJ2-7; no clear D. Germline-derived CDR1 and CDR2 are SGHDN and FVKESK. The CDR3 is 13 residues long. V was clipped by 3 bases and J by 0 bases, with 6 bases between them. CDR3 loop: CASSHAPSYEQYF. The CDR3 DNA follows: TGTGCCAGCAGCCACGCTCCCTCCTACGAGCAGTACTTC.

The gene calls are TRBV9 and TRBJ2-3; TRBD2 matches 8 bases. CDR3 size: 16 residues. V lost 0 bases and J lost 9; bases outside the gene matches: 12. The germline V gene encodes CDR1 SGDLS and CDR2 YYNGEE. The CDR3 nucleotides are TGTGCCAGCAGCGTAGGAGAGGGACTAGTCCACACCACGCAGTATTTT. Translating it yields CASSVGEGLVHTTQYF. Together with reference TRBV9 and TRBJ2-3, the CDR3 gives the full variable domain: DSGVTQTPKHLITATGQRVTLRCSPRSGDLSVYWYQQSLDQGLQFLIQYYNGEERAKGNILERFSAQQFPDLHSELNLSSLELGDSALYFCASSVGEGLVHTTQYFGPGTRLTVL.

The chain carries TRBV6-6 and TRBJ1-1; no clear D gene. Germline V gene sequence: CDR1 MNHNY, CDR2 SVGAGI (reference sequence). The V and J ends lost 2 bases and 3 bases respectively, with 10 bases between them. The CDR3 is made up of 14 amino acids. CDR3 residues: CASSYGQLDTEAFF. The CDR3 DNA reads TGTGCCAGCAGTTACGGGCAGCTCGACACTGAAGCTTTCTTT.

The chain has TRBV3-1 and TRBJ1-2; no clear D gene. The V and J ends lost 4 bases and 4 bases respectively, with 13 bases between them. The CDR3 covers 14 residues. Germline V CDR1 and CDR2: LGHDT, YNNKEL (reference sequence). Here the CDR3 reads CASSLAPETYGYTF. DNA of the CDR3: TGTGCCAGCAGCCTTGCCCCAGAGACCTATGGCTACACCTTC. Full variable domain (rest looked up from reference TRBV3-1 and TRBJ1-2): DTAVSQTPKYLVTQMGNDKSIKCEQNLGHDTMYWYKQDSKKFLKIMFSYNNKELIINETVPNRFSPKSPDKAHLNLHINSLELGDSAVYFCASSLAPETYGYTFGSGTRLTVV.